This TCR beta chain was found in a study of tumor-infiltrating lymphocytes in oesophageal squamous cell carcinoma. With 3 bases removed from V and 2 bases from J, the gap between germline ends came to 10 bases. The CDR3 extends over 14 amino acids. TCRdb re-derived calls from the PCR reads in MiXCR, one entry per CDR3 protein. The profile covers 20,000 to 30,000 distinct CDR3 sequences, with more than 30% appearing a single time and approximately 22% taken by the ten largest. The genes are TRBV12-3 or TRBV12-4 and TRBJ2-5, with D possibly matching TRBD2 (5 bases). Sequenced sample: esophageal tumor tissue. The sequence was collected from a male donor with esophageal squamous cell carcinoma. The CDR3 DNA is TGTGCCAGCAGTTTCGGGGATAAACAAGAGACCCAGTACTTC. This gives the protein CASSFGDKQETQYF.